Below are 10 T cell receptor beta chains sequenced from a single sample in a study of blood T cell repertoires in COVID-19. Using immunoSEQ multiplex PCR, the repertoire was profiled, and TCRdb retains in-frame clones only, with some absent. This sample has under 350,000 clones, with more than 75% found just once. Source material: peripheral blood. The source is a man aged 70 or older with acute or convalescent COVID-19.

The V and J genes are TRBV5-1 and TRBJ2-3; 9 nucleotides align to TRBD2. CDR1 and CDR2 (germline): SGHRS, YFSETQ. This CDR3 has 16 residues. Trimming took 3 bases from V and 2 from J; bases not matched to a gene: 7. The CDR3 sequence: CASSSSAGGVTDTQYF. CDR3 in DNA: TGCGCCAGCAGCTCCTCAGCGGGAGGTGTCACAGATACGCAGTATTTT. Using reference TRBV5-1 and TRBJ2-3 for the parts outside the CDR3, the full variable domain is KAGVTQTPRYLIKTRGQQVTLSCSPISGHRSVSWYQQTPGQGLQFLFEYFSETQRNKGNFPGRFSGRQFSNSRSEMNVSTLELGDSALYLCASSSSAGGVTDTQYFGPGTRLTVL.

This clone was observed a few times. The chain carries TRBV2 and TRBJ2-7; 8 nucleotides agree with TRBD2. The CDR3 has 15 residues. The germline V gene encodes CDR1 SNHLY and CDR2 FYNNEI. V dropped 4 bases and J dropped 3; count of bases not matched to a gene: 8. CDR3 loop: CASSGYSGGGYEQYF. DNA for the CDR3: TGTGCCAGCAGTGGGTACTCGGGAGGGGGCTACGAGCAGTACTTC.

This clone was seen only a few times. The chain couples TRBV5-1 to TRBJ2-1, with D possibly TRBD1 on 6 matching bases. CDR1 and CDR2 from the germline V gene are SGHRS and YFSETQ. The length of the CDR3 is 15 residues. V shed 0 bases and J shed 0 bases, with 7 bases lying between them. The DNA of the CDR3 is TGCGCCAGCAGCTTGGTACAGGGCTCCTACAATGAGCAGTTCTTC. This gives the protein CASSLVQGSYNEQFF.

The V call is TRBV3-1 (or the pseudogene TRBV3-2), the J call TRBJ1-1; D call uncertain. CDR3 size: 11 residues. The germline gives CDR1 LGHDT, CDR2 YNNKEL (reference sequence). Trimming took off 4 bases at V and 5 bases at J, with 5 bases between the two ends. The CDR3 here is CASSLKTEAFF. The CDR3 DNA reads TGTGCCAGCAGCCTAAAAACTGAAGCTTTCTTT.

V gene TRBV7-2 combines with J gene TRBJ2-2, with a possible D match to TRBD2 (6 bases). There are 15 residues in the CDR3. Germline V gives CDR1 SGHTA, CDR2 FQGNSA. Trimming removed 0 bases at V and 1 base at J, with 6 bases between. The CDR3 nucleotides read TGTGCCAGCAGCTTAGCCGGGGGGAACACCGGGGAGCTGTTTTTT. Translation: CASSLAGGNTGELFF.

V and J are TRBV5-6 and TRBJ2-3; D is possibly TRBD2 (6 bases). The CDR3 is 16 residues long. The V gene's germline CDR1 is SGHDT and CDR2 YYEEEE. The V and J ends lost 7 bases and 4 bases respectively, with 22 bases between them. The CDR3 sequence: CASHTGGLASPDTQYF. For the CDR3, the DNA is TGTGCCAGCCACACTGGAGGGCTAGCGAGTCCAGATACGCAGTATTTT.

The chain links TRBV28 to TRBJ1-5; TRBD1 matches at 12 bases. The CDR3 length is 16 residues. The germline V gene has CDR1 MDHEN and CDR2 SYDVKM. V gave up 6 bases and J gave up 5 bases; unmatched junction bases: 8. In DNA form, the CDR3 reads TGTGCCAGCAGACTCGGGACAGGGGGCGGTTATCAGCCCCAGCATTTT. Amino acids: CASRLGTGGGYQPQHF.

This clone was seen just once. This sequence joins TRBV4-1 and TRBJ2-7; a possible D gene is TRBD2 (6 bases). Germline V gene lookup returns CDR1 MGHRA and CDR2 YSYEKL. V was trimmed by 4 bases and J by 1 base, leaving 14 bases between them. The CDR3 runs 15 residues. CDR3 nucleotides: TGCGCCAGCAGCCGCGGGACGGCCGTTTCCTACGAGCAGTACTTC. It encodes CASSRGTAVSYEQYF.

This chain joins TRBV24-1 and TRBJ2-7, with 10 bases fitting TRBD1. The CDR3 consists of 16 residues. The V segment lost 9 bases and the J segment 2 bases; nucleotides outside the gene matches: 12. Per the germline V gene, CDR1 is KGHDR and CDR2 is SFDVKD. CDR3 coding DNA: TGTGCCACCGTTTTAATGGGGACAGGGGAGACCTACGAGCAGTACTTC. This translates into CATVLMGTGETYEQYF.

This clone was seen just once. The chain carries TRBV6-6 and TRBJ1-2; 7 bases are a match to TRBD1. The J segment lost 10 bases and the V segment lost 6 bases, leaving 17 bases of the junction unmatched. The CDR3 has 15 residues. Germline V gives CDR1 MNHNY, CDR2 SVGAGI (reference sequence). CDR3 in amino acids: CASRRQGGQYLSYTF. The CDR3 DNA is TGTGCCAGCAGAAGACAGGGAGGACAGTATCTCTCCTACACCTTC.